A single sample is the source of the 29 T cell receptor beta chains below, sequenced in a study of cytomegalovirus exposure and HLA in healthy donors. It was with 60 Vbeta and 13 Jbeta primers that the PCR ran. TCRdb's table, derived via immunoSEQ multiplex PCR, lists solely in-frame clones and lacks some. There are 130,000 or so clones in the sample; around 67% occur only once, and less than 2.5% lies in the top ten. The sample consisted of PBMCs. The receptors were gathered from a woman aged 40 to 49 in good health and CMV-seropositive.

Only one count was recorded for this clone. The chain links TRBV18 to TRBJ1-1; perhaps TRBD1 as D (5 bases). The V end was cut by 4 bases, the J end by 1 base, with 13 bases between. Germline values: CDR1 KGHSH, CDR2 LQKENI. The CDR3 is made up of 15 amino acids. The chain's CDR3 is CASSLGLASNTEAFF. As DNA, the CDR3 is TGTGCCAGCTCACTGGGACTGGCCTCGAACACTGAAGCTTTCTTT.

This clone was seen once. The V call is TRBV5-1, the J call TRBJ2-7; 9 bases map to TRBD2. Trimming cost V 4 bases and J 0 bases; bases outside gene matches: 17. The CDR3 has 19 residues. Germline V CDR1 and CDR2: SGHRS, YFSETQ. The CDR3 region has the DNA TGCGCCAGCAGCGCATTTAGCGGGGGCCTCATATTCAGCTCCTACGAGCAGTACTTC. Amino acid sequence: CASSAFSGGLIFSSYEQYF.

The chain combines TRBV19 with TRBJ2-5; the match to TRBD2 covers 7 bases. Germline assignment: CDR1 LNHDA and CDR2 SQIVND (reference sequence). The CDR3 has 16 residues. J gave up 2 bases and V 3 bases, and 9 bases lay outside the gene matches. The CDR3 loop reads CASSIYRPSGQETQYF. The CDR3 DNA reads as TGTGCCAGTAGTATCTACCGTCCTAGCGGACAAGAGACCCAGTACTTC. The whole variable domain, remainder taken from reference TRBV19 and TRBJ2-5, is DGGITQSPKYLFRKEGQNVTLSCEQNLNHDAMYWYRQDPGQGLRLIYYSQIVNDFQKGDIAEGYSVSREKKESFPLTVTSAQKNPTAFYLCASSIYRPSGQETQYFGPGTRLLVL.

The chain carries TRBV28 and TRBJ1-1; D might be TRBD1 (6 bases). The CDR3 has 15 amino acids. In germline, CDR1 is MDHEN, CDR2 SYDVKM. Trimming cost V 6 bases and J 9 bases, with 23 bases left between them. CDR3 amino acids: CASSYVTRTDRKAFF. The CDR3 bases are TGTGCCAGCAGCTACGTTACTCGGACAGATCGGAAAGCTTTCTTT.

This clone came up once. The rearrangement links TRBV15 to TRBJ2-1; 10 positions agree with TRBD2. The CDR3 has 14 residues. Germline V CDR1 and CDR2: LNHNV, YYDKDF (reference sequence). Trimming at V came to 8 bases and at J to 4 bases, leaving 5 bases not matched to a gene. This CDR3 reads CATRTSGKYNEQFF. In DNA form, the CDR3 reads TGTGCCACCCGCACTAGCGGGAAGTACAATGAGCAGTTCTTC.

This clone was seen more than once but under ten times. The chain combines TRBV7-3 with TRBJ1-1; a possible D gene is TRBD1 (5 bases). Germline V gives CDR1 SGHTA, CDR2 FQGTGA. CDR3 size: 14 residues. Trimming removed 2 bases from V and 4 bases from J, with 11 bases in between. As DNA, the CDR3 is TGTGCCAGCAGCTTAGCCGGGGGGGGCACTGAAGCTTTCTTT. This encodes CASSLAGGGTEAFF.

Only one count was recorded for this clone. This chain uses TRBV6-5 with TRBJ1-2; 8 bases are shared with TRBD1. Germline V CDR1 and CDR2: MNHEY, SVGAGI. V shed 5 bases and J 6 bases; nucleotides not matched to a gene: 5. This CDR3 comprises 13 residues. This CDR3 reads CASSTSRGHGYTF. The CDR3, as DNA: TGTGCCAGCAGTACTTCCAGGGGGCATGGCTACACCTTC.

In this sample, this clone turned up a few times. This chain links TRBV9 with TRBJ2-1, with D uncertain. Germline V gives CDR1 SGDLS, CDR2 YYNGEE. The CDR3 is 14 amino acids. Trimming pared 1 base from V and 7 bases from J, leaving 12 bases between. The CDR3 nucleotides are TGTGCCAGCAGCGTATTAGATAGCAGAAATGAGCAGTTCTTC. This codes for CASSVLDSRNEQFF.

This rearrangement joins TRBV2 to TRBJ1-3, with a tentative D call TRBD1 (5 bases). V lost 4 bases and J lost 3, with 10 bases in between. The CDR3 is 14 residues long. Germline V gene sequence: CDR1 SNHLY, CDR2 FYNNEI. The CDR3 DNA is TGTGCCAGCAGTGGAGAAGGGGTTGGAAACACCATATATTTT. It codes for CASSGEGVGNTIYF. Looking up the rest from reference TRBV2 and TRBJ1-3 gives the full variable domain: EPEVTQTPSHQVTQMGQEVILRCVPISNHLYFYWYRQILGQKVEFLVSFYNNEISEKSEIFDDQFSVERPDGSNFTLKIRSTKLEDSAMYFCASSGEGVGNTIYFGEGSWLTVV.

A word on this clone: Compared with germline, one end of the junction differs, possibly owing to a read error. The CDR3 region is CSSSSPLGGSGTEAFF. CDR3 sequence (DNA): TGTTCCAGCAGCTCCCCTCTCGGAGGGAGTGGGACTGAAGCTTTCTTT. This chain uses TRBV7-9 with TRBJ1-1; no definite D call. This CDR3 spans 16 amino acids. The germline gives CDR1 SEHNR, CDR2 FQNEAQ (reference sequence).

V and J are TRBV5-1 and TRBJ2-3; a possible D gene is TRBD2 (5 bases). The CDR3 consists of 17 residues. Trimming removed 5 bases at V and 0 bases at J, with 19 bases between. Per germline, CDR1 SGHRS and CDR2 YFSETQ. The CDR3 loop reads CASSFGLIGGSTDTQYF. The CDR3, as DNA: TGCGCCAGCAGTTTTGGCCTTATAGGAGGAAGCACAGATACGCAGTATTTT.

J is TRBJ2-5 and V is TRBV4-1; D is possibly TRBD2 (6 bases). V was cut by 1 base and J by 5 bases, with 14 bases left in between. Germline lookup yields CDR1 MGHRA and CDR2 YSYEKL. There are 15 residues in the CDR3. CDR3 sequence (DNA): TGCGCCAGCAGCCAAGCTTCGACTGGGAGGGAGACCCAGTACTTC. The encoded protein is CASSQASTGRETQYF.

The V and J genes are TRBV6-4 and TRBJ2-3; 11 positions match TRBD2. J gave up 3 bases and V 6 bases, and 8 bases lay outside the gene matches. Per germline, CDR1 MRHNA and CDR2 SNTAGT. The CDR3 contains 16 residues. CDR3 nucleotide sequence: TGTGCCAGCAGCGTAAATAGCGGGGGGGCGACAGATACGCAGTATTTT. It encodes CASSVNSGGATDTQYF.

This clone was seen a few times. The chain has TRBV5-4 and TRBJ2-6; 8 bases are a match to TRBD1. V lost 2 bases and J lost 0; bases outside the gene matches: 7. The CDR3 spans 18 residues. Germline V lookup: CDR1 SGHNT, CDR2 YYREEE (reference sequence). The CDR3 spells CASSFSGTGYSGANVLTF. In DNA form, the CDR3 reads TGTGCCAGCAGCTTTTCCGGGACAGGCTACTCTGGGGCCAACGTCCTGACTTTC.

The rearrangement joins TRBV29-1 to TRBJ1-1; D is perhaps TRBD1 (5 bases). The V end was cut by 7 bases, the J end by 10 bases, with 16 bases between. The germline V gene encodes CDR1 SQVTM and CDR2 ANQGSEA. This CDR3 region has 11 residues. This CDR3 is CSAAVGGRAFF. CDR3 coding DNA: TGCAGCGCCGCCGTCGGGGGTCGAGCTTTCTTT.

The chain employs TRBV7-9 and TRBJ1-2; unclear D gene. The V and J ends lost 2 bases and 6 bases respectively, with 25 bases between them. Germline V gene lookup returns CDR1 SEHNR and CDR2 FQNEAQ (reference sequence). This CDR3 comprises 18 residues. The CDR3 sequence is CASSLPNIQQSNSHGYTF. The CDR3 region has the DNA TGTGCCAGCAGCTTACCGAACATCCAACAGAGTAACTCCCATGGCTACACCTTC.

The chain employs TRBV30 and TRBJ2-7; a possible D gene is TRBD2 (7 bases). V lost 2 bases and J 3 bases, leaving 14 bases between the germline ends. In germline, CDR1 is GTSNPN, CDR2 SVGIG (reference sequence). The CDR3 extends over 14 amino acids. CDR3 in amino acids: CAWSPRGGLYEQYF. CDR3 sequence (DNA): TGTGCCTGGAGTCCTAGGGGGGGGCTCTACGAGCAGTACTTC.

The chain couples TRBV30 to TRBJ1-6; D gene ambiguous. V was clipped by 5 bases and J by 10 bases, with 15 bases between them. The germline V gene encodes CDR1 GTSNPN and CDR2 SVGIG (reference sequence). The CDR3 length is 13 residues. In DNA, the CDR3 is TGTGCCTGGGTGGAGACTCCGAACTCACCCCTCCACTTT. This translates into CAWVETPNSPLHF.

This sequence joins TRBV13 and TRBJ2-5, with D maybe TRBD2 (7 bases). The CDR3 totals 14 residues. The V gene's germline CDR1 is PRHDT and CDR2 FYEKMQ (reference sequence). The V end lost 5 bases, the J end lost 4 bases, and 14 bases lay between the germline ends. The CDR3 is CASSAYREGETQYF. The DNA of the CDR3 is TGTGCCAGCAGCGCCTACAGGGAGGGAGAGACCCAGTACTTC. Filled out from reference TRBV13 and TRBJ2-5, the complete variable domain reads AAGVIQSPRHLIKEKRETATLKCYPIPRHDTVYWYQQGPGQDPQFLISFYEKMQSDKGSIPDRFSAQQFSDYHSELNMSSLELGDSALYFCASSAYREGETQYFGPGTRLLVL.

The rearrangement links TRBV7-2 to TRBJ1-1; 10 bases are a match to TRBD1. CDR3 size: 14 residues. Germline V lookup: CDR1 SGHTA, CDR2 FQGNSA. Unmatched junction bases numbered 3, after V lost 5 bases and J lost 3 bases. The CDR3 loop reads CASSAGQGHTEAFF. CDR3 DNA: TGTGCCAGCAGCGCGGGACAGGGGCACACTGAAGCTTTCTTT. Based on the CDR3 plus reference TRBV7-2 and TRBJ1-1, the full variable domain is GAGVSQSPSNKVTEKGKDVELRCDPISGHTALYWYRQSLGQGLEFLIYFQGNSAPDKSGLPSDRFSAERTGGSVSTLTIQRTQQEDSAVYLCASSAGQGHTEAFFGQGTRLTVV.

The V gene is TRBV2, the J gene TRBJ2-2; tentative D call: TRBD1 (6 bases). CDR3 length: 16 residues. Trimming shortened V by 4 bases and J by 0 bases, and 12 bases separated the two germline ends. Germline CDR1 and CDR2: SNHLY and FYNNEI. DNA of the CDR3: TGTGCCAGCAGTGGCCAGGGGAAAGCGAACACCGGGGAGCTGTTTTTT. Protein: CASSGQGKANTGELFF.

The chain carries TRBV28 and TRBJ2-7; TRBD2 matches at 9 bases. In germline, CDR1 is MDHEN, CDR2 SYDVKM. J lost 4 bases, V lost 6 bases, and 13 bases had no gene match. CDR3 size: 16 residues. CDR3 sequence: CASSSQGGSGGYEQYF. The CDR3 DNA reads as TGTGCCAGCAGCTCCCAGGGGGGTAGCGGGGGATACGAGCAGTACTTC.

The J gene is TRBJ2-7, the V gene TRBV27; tentative D call: TRBD2 (5 bases). V was trimmed by 5 bases and J by 12 bases, leaving 23 bases between them. The CDR3 sequence is 14 residues long. CDR1 and CDR2 from the germline V gene are MNHEY and SMNVEV (reference sequence). The CDR3 sequence: CASSPSPSGVAGYF. The DNA of the CDR3 is TGTGCCAGCAGTCCATCCCCCTCCGGGGTAGCAGGGTACTTC.

This chain links TRBV27 with TRBJ1-1, with TRBD1 matching over 8 bases. Germline V lookup: CDR1 MNHEY, CDR2 SMNVEV (reference sequence). The CDR3 runs 14 residues. V shed 5 bases, J shed 1 base, and the junction held 3 bases outside the gene matches. The CDR3 nucleotides read TGTGCCAGCAGTCGGGACAGGAGGAACACTGAAGCTTTCTTT. As protein: CASSRDRRNTEAFF.

This chain uses TRBV5-1 with TRBJ2-7; TRBD1 matches 12 bases. Germline V CDR1 and CDR2: SGHRS, YFSETQ. V dropped 3 bases and J dropped 1; count of bases not matched to a gene: 2. This CDR3 has 15 residues. The CDR3 spells CASSWGQGASYEQYF. DNA of the CDR3: TGCGCCAGCAGCTGGGGACAGGGGGCTTCCTACGAGCAGTACTTC.

The chain recombines TRBV6-1 with TRBJ2-3; TRBD2 agrees at 8 bases. This CDR3 contains 16 residues. The V gene end was trimmed by 2 bases and the J gene end by 6 bases; junction bases not matched to a gene: 10. Per the germline V gene, CDR1 is MNHNS and CDR2 is SASEGT. CDR3: CASSELSSGWTDTQYF. The CDR3, as DNA: TGTGCCAGCAGTGAACTGTCTAGCGGGTGGACGGATACGCAGTATTTT.

The sample holds one count of this clone. This sequence joins TRBV7-6 and TRBJ2-3; 10 nucleotides align to TRBD2. The CDR3 extends over 18 amino acids. V shed 4 bases, J shed 5 bases, and the junction held 15 bases outside the gene matches. Germline assignment: CDR1 SGHVS and CDR2 FNYEAQ. Here the CDR3 DNA reads TGTGCCAGCAGCTCCGTCCCGCCGTCCAGCGGGAGGGGAGATACGCAGTATTTT. This sequence encodes CASSSVPPSSGRGDTQYF.

J is TRBJ2-7 and V is TRBV4-3, with 13 bases lining up with TRBD2. The CDR3 is made up of 20 amino acids. From germline, CDR1 is LGHNA and CDR2 YSLEER. The ends lost 4 bases at V and 1 base at J; junction bases unmatched: 16. The CDR3 spells CASSLHSTRLAGGGSYEQYF. CDR3 DNA: TGCGCCAGCAGCCTGCACTCTACAAGACTAGCGGGAGGAGGTTCCTACGAGCAGTACTTC.

The chain employs TRBV9 and TRBJ2-3, with unresolved D. The CDR3 is made up of 16 amino acids. Trimming stripped 4 bases from V and 1 base from J, with 16 bases between. The germline CDR1 and CDR2 sequences are SGDLS and YYNGEE. CDR3 protein: CASSHRPDSGTDTQYF. CDR3 sequence (DNA): TGTGCCAGCAGCCATAGACCCGACTCCGGCACAGATACGCAGTATTTT.